These 22 T cell receptor beta chains originate from one sample sequenced in a study of cytomegalovirus exposure and HLA in healthy donors. Primers included in the PCR were 60 Vbeta and 13 Jbeta primers. Sequencing was performed with immunoSEQ multiplex PCR; in TCRdb, only in-frame clones are kept and a portion is missing. The table shows about 140,000 clones, with around 80% occurring only once. Sequenced material: PBMCs. Every receptor here comes from a man in his forties or fifties in good health and CMV-seronegative.

This clone turned up a few times. The chain carries TRBV5-6 and TRBJ1-1; no clear D gene. This CDR3 spans 16 amino acids. Trimming took 2 bases from V and 0 from J, leaving 14 bases between them. Per germline, CDR1 SGHDT and CDR2 YYEEEE. The CDR3 loop is CASSFGAGWMNTEAFF. For the CDR3, the DNA is TGTGCCAGCAGCTTCGGCGCGGGCTGGATGAACACTGAAGCTTTCTTT.

This clone occurred once. The chain joins TRBV5-8 to TRBJ1-4; TRBD1 matches 7 bases. Germline-derived CDR1 and CDR2 are SGHTS and YDEGEE. V was pared by 1 base and J by 7 bases, with 10 bases of the junction left unmatched. The CDR3 spans 16 residues. The CDR3 region has the DNA TGTGCCAGCAGCTTGCAGGGGGTTAAAAGCGGTGAAAAACTGTTTTTT. Encoded protein: CASSLQGVKSGEKLFF. Complete variable domain (other parts from reference TRBV5-8 and TRBJ1-4): EAGVTQSPTHLIKTRGQQATLRCSPISGHTSVYWYQQALGLGLQFLLWYDEGEERNRGNFPPRFSGRQFPNYSSELNVNALELEDSALYLCASSLQGVKSGEKLFFGSGTQLSVL.

The rearrangement uses TRBV11-3 and TRBJ2-7, with D tentatively TRBD2 (5 bases). The CDR3 spans 12 residues. Germline CDR1 and CDR2: SGHNT and YENEEA. Trimming took off 3 bases at V and 4 bases at J, with 7 bases between the two ends. The CDR3 region has the DNA TGTGCCAGCAGCTTGAGGGTGTACGAGCAGTACTTC. It specifies CASSLRVYEQYF.

The rearrangement joins TRBV19 to TRBJ2-7, with D hard to call. The germline gives CDR1 LNHDA, CDR2 SQIVND (reference sequence). This CDR3 comprises 14 residues. Trimming left V 0 bases short and J 1 base short, with 7 bases between. The CDR3 bases are TGTGCCAGTAGTATAGATGTCTTATCCTACGAGCAGTACTTC. Its protein is CASSIDVLSYEQYF. The complete variable domain, with remaining parts taken from reference TRBV19 and TRBJ2-7, reads DGGITQSPKYLFRKEGQNVTLSCEQNLNHDAMYWYRQDPGQGLRLIYYSQIVNDFQKGDIAEGYSVSREKKESFPLTVTSAQKNPTAFYLCASSIDVLSYEQYFGPGTRLTVT.

This sequence joins TRBV7-9 and TRBJ1-4; a possible D gene is TRBD1 (6 bases). V shed 4 bases and J shed 3 bases, with 12 bases lying between them. This CDR3 contains 15 residues. In germline, CDR1 is SEHNR, CDR2 FQNEAQ (reference sequence). CDR3 sequence (DNA): TGTGCCAGCAGCTATGGTGGGGGCCCTAATGAAAAACTGTTTTTT. This sequence encodes CASSYGGGPNEKLFF.

The chain employs TRBV28 and TRBJ2-5, with TRBD2 matching over 11 bases. After removal of 6 bases from V and 0 bases from J, the junction contained 3 bases not matched to a gene. Germline CDR1 reads MDHEN; CDR2 reads SYDVKM. The CDR3 length is 15 residues. CDR3 amino acids: CASRVLAGDQETQYF. For the CDR3, the DNA is TGTGCCAGCAGGGTACTAGCGGGGGACCAAGAGACCCAGTACTTC.

The sample holds a few counts of this clone. V usage is TRBV11-3 and J usage is TRBJ2-7, with 9 bases fitting TRBD1. The CDR3 runs 15 residues. V shed 1 base, J shed 2 bases, and the junction held 3 bases outside the gene matches. Germline V gives CDR1 SGHNT, CDR2 YENEEA. This CDR3 reads CASSLVGTGPYEQYF. The CDR3 coding sequence is TGTGCCAGCAGCTTAGTTGGGACAGGGCCCTACGAGCAGTACTTC.

V and J are TRBV7-9 and TRBJ1-1; no clear D gene. Trimming stripped 1 base from V and 11 bases from J, with 11 bases between. Germline V gene lookup returns CDR1 SEHNR and CDR2 FQNEAQ (reference sequence). CDR3 size: 12 residues. The CDR3 loop is CASSLDFPMAFF. The CDR3 DNA reads TGTGCCAGCAGCTTAGATTTCCCCATGGCTTTCTTT.

This clone was seen a single time. V and J are TRBV7-9 and TRBJ1-5; tentative D call: TRBD1 (6 bases). Germline CDR1 reads SEHNR; CDR2 reads FQNEAQ (reference sequence). V was shortened by 5 bases and J by 11 bases, with 16 bases between the two germline ends. This CDR3 has 13 amino acids. CDR3 sequence: CASSQGSRGAQHF. CDR3 coding DNA: TGTGCCAGCAGCCAGGGGAGCCGTGGGGCCCAGCATTTT.

The gene calls are TRBV7-9 and TRBJ2-3; 12 positions agree with TRBD2. This CDR3 region has 15 residues. Losses at the gene ends were 8 bases for V and 0 bases for J; bases not matched to a gene: 3. Germline V CDR1 and CDR2: SEHNR, FQNEAQ (reference sequence). CDR3 sequence reads: CASRLAGASTDTQYF. The CDR3 DNA reads as TGTGCCAGCCGACTAGCGGGGGCTAGCACAGATACGCAGTATTTT.

The V gene is TRBV2, the J gene TRBJ2-5; no clear D gene. Trimming left V 6 bases short and J 1 base short, with 6 bases between. The germline V gene has CDR1 SNHLY and CDR2 FYNNEI. This CDR3 has 12 residues. The CDR3 nucleotides read TGTGCCAGCAGGTGGAGCCAAGAGACCCAGTACTTC. Its translation: CASRWSQETQYF.

This clone was found a few times. V and J are TRBV5-1 and TRBJ1-2, with TRBD1 identical over 7 bases. CDR3 size: 14 residues. Per the germline V gene, CDR1 is SGHRS and CDR2 is YFSETQ. Trimming at V came to 4 bases and at J to 4 bases, leaving 7 bases not matched to a gene. The CDR3 is CASSLGTDSYGYTF. CDR3 nucleotides: TGCGCCAGCAGCCTCGGGACAGACAGCTATGGCTACACCTTC.

This clone was recorded once. This sequence joins TRBV7-6 and TRBJ2-1; TRBD1 aligns across 11 bases. The germline CDR1 and CDR2 sequences are SGHVS and FNYEAQ. This CDR3 has 16 amino acids. The V segment lost 4 bases and the J segment 1 base; nucleotides outside the gene matches: 3. The CDR3 DNA reads as TGTGCCAGCAGCTCGGGACAGGGGGGGTCCTACAATGAGCAGTTCTTC. It specifies CASSSGQGGSYNEQFF.

The chain links TRBV7-2 to TRBJ2-2; 8 bases map to TRBD2. This CDR3 contains 15 residues. Germline CDR1 SGHTA, CDR2 FQGNSA. After removal of 5 bases from V and 4 bases from J, the junction contained 6 bases not matched to a gene. The CDR3 here is CASSDQLAATGELFF. The CDR3 nucleotides read TGTGCCAGCAGCGACCAACTAGCGGCCACCGGGGAGCTGTTTTTT.

This chain connects TRBV30 to TRBJ1-2, with 12 bases identical to TRBD1. This CDR3 contains 14 residues. V shed 8 bases and J 7 bases; nucleotides not matched to a gene: 11. Germline CDR1 and CDR2: GTSNPN and SVGIG (reference sequence). The CDR3 here is CAGSGTGGGVGYTF. Written as DNA, the CDR3 is TGTGCCGGGTCCGGGACAGGGGGCGGAGTTGGCTACACCTTC.

This clone was recorded once. This chain joins TRBV6-5 and TRBJ2-7; weak D call: TRBD1 (5 bases). From germline, CDR1 is MNHEY and CDR2 SVGAGI. With 0 bases removed from V and 2 bases from J, the gap between germline ends came to 11 bases. This CDR3 comprises 15 residues. The chain's CDR3 is CASSYSSGKPYEQYF. The CDR3 DNA reads TGTGCCAGCAGTTACTCGTCAGGGAAACCCTACGAGCAGTACTTC.

This clone has just one count. This chain links TRBV9 with TRBJ2-5, with 8 bases matching TRBD1. The CDR3 has 15 amino acids. V dropped 3 bases and J dropped 1; count of bases not matched to a gene: 5. CDR1 and CDR2 (germline): SGDLS, YYNGEE. The CDR3, as DNA: TGTGCCAGCAGCGAGACAGGGGTGTTCCAAGAGACCCAGTACTTC. Its protein product is CASSETGVFQETQYF.

The CDR3, as DNA: TGTGCCAGCAGCGGGGAGGGGAGCTCCTATAATTCACCCCTCCACTTT. This codes for CASSGEGSSYNSPLHF. The rearrangement uses TRBV9 and TRBJ1-6; a possible D gene is TRBD1 (5 bases). The CDR3 runs to 16 residues. The germline V gene encodes CDR1 SGDLS and CDR2 YYNGEE. The V end was cut by 3 bases, the J end by 0 bases, with 10 bases between.

The gene calls are TRBV11-3 and TRBJ2-7; D remains unclear. Trimming removed 5 bases at V and 5 bases at J, with 22 bases between. Germline V gene lookup returns CDR1 SGHNT and CDR2 YENEEA. The CDR3 covers 16 residues. The CDR3 is CASSTRQQPGQNEQYF. The CDR3 DNA reads as TGTGCCAGCAGCACCCGTCAGCAACCGGGTCAAAACGAGCAGTACTTC.

This clone was counted a single time. The chain is built from TRBV28 and TRBJ2-2, with D possibly TRBD1 on 5 matching bases. This CDR3 spans 15 amino acids. The V and J ends lost 6 bases and 5 bases respectively, with 16 bases between them. From germline, CDR1 is MDHEN and CDR2 SYDVKM. DNA for the CDR3: TGTGCCAGCAGAGGGCACACAGGCGGTACCGGGGAGCTGTTTTTT. As protein: CASRGHTGGTGELFF.

As for this clone: The junction shows a germline mismatch at one end, possibly a read error. The rearrangement joins TRBV7-7 to TRBJ1-1, with D uncertain. The CDR3 runs to 13 residues. Germline V gene lookup returns CDR1 SSHAT and CDR2 FNYEAQ (reference sequence). Here the CDR3 DNA reads TGTGCTAGCAGCCAAACAGAGAACACTGAAGCTTTCTTT. Translation gives CASSQTENTEAFF.

This chain joins TRBV28 and TRBJ2-1; the D gene is possibly TRBD2 (5 bases). The CDR3 covers 14 residues. The ends were cut back, 8 bases at V and 4 bases at J, with 15 bases in the middle. Germline V gives CDR1 MDHEN, CDR2 SYDVKM. The CDR3 DNA sequence: TGTGCCAGCCCCCCTAGCAGGAGGTACAATGAGCAGTTCTTC. Translation: CASPPSRRYNEQFF.